The clone carrying this TCR beta chain was observed a handful of times. Its antigen is as yet unknown. The V and J ends lost 1 base and 8 bases, in that order; junction bases with no gene match: 16. The germline V gene has CDR1 SGDLS and CDR2 YYNGEE. This CDR3 comprises 18 residues. T lymphocytes (CD4+ and CD8+) were sorted from PBMCs. This sample is drawn from a study of CD8+ T cells in alopecia areata. Reverse transcription of extracted RNA yielded cDNA, which provided the sequencing template. Sequenced by immunoSEQ multiplex PCR; TCRdb stores in-frame clones only, minus some. The repertoire consists of around 190,000 clones, with approximately 53% occurring once and the leading ten covering 4% to 6%. Study-level points and caveats: Compared with normal scalp, lesional scalp had higher clonality and more expanded CD8+ clones. Resident alphabeta T-cell populations of normal skin are likewise subject to sequencing in scalp samples. TCR sharing was clearer in mice than between patients, perhaps partly owing to patient HLA diversity.

The sequence derives from a human donor in good health. V gene TRBV9 combines with J gene TRBJ2-3; 10 positions agree with TRBD1. Source material: CD8+ T cells sorted from blood. The CDR3 nucleotides are TGTGCCAGCAGCGTACAACACCGGGACAGGGGATCGCCGGGTACGCAGTATTTT. It codes for CASSVQHRDRGSPGTQYF.